This T cell receptor (beta chain) was obtained from a study of CD8 T cells in ankylosing spondylitis. Notes on the study in general: Disease-linked clones bore a CD8+ phenotype and were relatively rare in peripheral blood. Earlier work had already found some motif variants in reactive arthritis synovial fluid and blood. Reportedly, significant enrichment of disease-linked clones occurred in matched ankylosing spondylitis synovial fluid. Roughly eight highly homologous variants made up a TCR beta motif that seemed to typify ankylosing spondylitis blood.

Each TCR beta library was made by quantitative 5'-RACE that incorporated molecular barcodes. TCRdb re-called the 5' RACE reads with MiXCR, one entry per CDR3 protein. Among some 220,000 distinct CDR3 sequences listed, approximately 7.4% were seen once. This clonotype has a count of ten or more. Its cognate antigen is unknown. The germline V gene encodes CDR1 DFQATT and CDR2 SNEGSKA (reference sequence). V shed 7 bases and J shed 7 bases, with 10 bases lying between them. The CDR3 spans 11 residues. The sequence was collected from a male donor with ankylosing spondylitis. Sequenced input: blood, either unsorted or a sorted T cell fraction (not recorded which). The rearrangement links TRBV20-1 to TRBJ2-2; possible D gene TRBD1, 5 bases. CDR3 bases: TGCAGTGGGGAAAGGGGCGGGGAGCTGTTTTTT. Protein product: CSGERGGELFF.